This is a list of T cell receptor beta chains from one sample in a study of cytomegalovirus exposure and HLA in healthy donors. The method was immunoSEQ multiplex PCR; TCRdb's version includes in-frame clones alone and lacks a portion of them. The sample holds 30,000 to 40,000 clones; over 60% are singletons and the top ten take over 9.5%. The sample comprised PBMCs. Source of these receptors: a man in his forties or fifties in good health and CMV-seropositive. The CDR3 runs from the conserved cysteine through the conserved F or W. Each record gives: V gene, D gene, clone size, J gene, CDR3 DNA, CDR3 protein. A D gene is named only where the DNA matches it firmly. Expanded clones get a size class; other rows say once, few or many, or leave the size out.

TRBV11-3	TRBD1	-	TRBJ1-2	TGTGCCAGCAGCTGGGGACAGAACTATGGCTACACCTTC	CASSWGQNYGYTF
TRBV7-9	TRBD1	-	TRBJ1-6	TGTGCCAGCAGCTTAACGGTACCAGGGGGATACTCACCCCTCCACTTT	CASSLTVPGGYSPLHF
TRBV11-2	-	few	TRBJ1-2	TGTGCCAGCAGCTCCCCGGGACATAAAAACTATGGCTACACCTTC	CASSSPGHKNYGYTF
TRBV6-4	-	-	TRBJ2-7	TGTGCCAGCAGTGGGCGGGGCCACGAGCAGTACTTC	CASSGRGHEQYF
TRBV12-5	-	-	TRBJ2-1	TGTGCTAGTGGTGTCAGCTACAATGAGCAGTTCTTC	CASGVSYNEQFF
TRBV7-9	-	few	TRBJ2-4	TGTGCCAGCAGCGCAGACAGTCTACTAGCCAAAAACATTCAGTACTTC	CASSADSLLAKNIQYF
TRBV7-8	TRBD1	few	TRBJ2-5	TGTGCCAGCAGCTGGCAGGGGGCGGGGGAGACCCAGTACTTC	CASSWQGAGETQYF
TRBV19	-	-	TRBJ2-1	TGTGCCAGTAGTTCCCGAAGACAGATCTCCTACAATGAGCAGTTCTTC	CASSSRRQISYNEQFF
TRBV2	-	-	TRBJ2-7	TGTGCCAGCAGTTATCTAAGGGGCTACGAGCAGTACTTC	CASSYLRGYEQYF
TRBV6-5	-	-	TRBJ2-1	TGTGCCAGCAGTTACTCGCCAGGGAATGAGCAGTTCTTC	CASSYSPGNEQFF
TRBV6-5	TRBD1	-	TRBJ1-2	TGTGCCAGCAGATACCCCAGGGGGGGCTACACCTTC	CASRYPRGGYTF
TRBV5-8	-	-	TRBJ2-7	TGTGCCAGCAGCTCCCCAGGATGGCTTTCGTACGAGCAGTACTTC	CASSSPGWLSYEQYF
TRBV7-9	-	-	TRBJ2-3	TGTGCCAGCAGCTCTCGACTAGCAGATACGCAGTATTTT	CASSSRLADTQYF
TRBV7-9	-	-	TRBJ2-7	TGTGCCATCTGGGGTCGAGGACTCGAGCAGTACTTC	CAIWGRGLEQYF
TRBV12-5	-	few	TRBJ2-1	TGTGCTAGTGGTTTGGTAGGTCGCGGGGAGCAGTTCTTC	CASGLVGRGEQFF
TRBV28	-	-	TRBJ2-3	TGTGCCAGCAGGCCAGAGAGGCTTCAACTAGATACGCAGTATTTT	CASRPERLQLDTQYF
TRBV7-9	-	-	TRBJ2-1	TGTGCCAGCAGCTTGTCACAGGGATACTACAATGAGCAGTTCTTC	CASSLSQGYYNEQFF
TRBV7-9	-	-	TRBJ1-1	TGTGCCAGCAGCGCCGTACAGGGACGGGCTGAAGCTTTCTTT	CASSAVQGRAEAFF
TRBV9	TRBD2	few	TRBJ2-5	TGTGCCAGCAGCGTAAACCTAGCGGGGTCAGAGACCCAGTACTTC	CASSVNLAGSETQYF
TRBV10-2	-	-	TRBJ2-7	TGCGCCACCTGGCGGGGAGGCGGCTACGAGCAGTACTTC	CATWRGGGYEQYF
TRBV15	-	-	TRBJ2-7	TGTGCCACCAGCAGAGTAGGGGACGAGCAGTACTTC	CATSRVGDEQYF
TRBV25-1	-	-	TRBJ2-3	TGTGCCAGCCCCAAAACCCCACTAGCAGGGACAGATACGCAGTATTTT	CASPKTPLAGTDTQYF
TRBV28	-	-	TRBJ1-1	TGTGCCAGCAGTTTGTGGGGACAAGTAGCTTTCTTT	CASSLWGQVAFF
TRBV28	TRBD2	-	TRBJ2-2	TGTGCCAGCAGCTCCTACAGCGGGGGTCGCACCGGGGAGCTGTTTTTT	CASSSYSGGRTGELFF
TRBV5-1	-	few	TRBJ1-1	TGCGCCAGCAGCCTCCGGGGTCCGAACACTGAAGCTTTCTTT	CASSLRGPNTEAFF
TRBV15	-	-	TRBJ2-1	TGTGCCACCAGCAGTCCTTCAGACAGATACAATGAGCAGTTCTTC	CATSSPSDRYNEQFF
TRBV5-6	TRBD2	-	TRBJ2-5	TGTGCCAGCAGCTTGTACCAGCGGGGCGCCGCCAGGGAGACCCAGTACTTC	CASSLYQRGAARETQYF
TRBV5-4	-	-	TRBJ1-5	TGTGCCAGCAGCTTCGCGGGTAGCCATCAGCCCCAGCATTTT	CASSFAGSHQPQHF
TRBV7-9	-	-	TRBJ1-2	TGTGCCAGCGCGTACCAAGGCGGGGGCTACACCTTC	CASAYQGGGYTF
TRBV5-4	TRBD1	-	TRBJ1-5	TGTGCCAGCAGCTTAGACAGGGGGCAGGGTCAGCCCCAGCATTTT	CASSLDRGQGQPQHF
TRBV5-6	-	-	TRBJ2-5	TGTGCCAGCAGCTGGGGGCCCGGCCGCCAAGAGACCCAGTACTTC	CASSWGPGRQETQYF
TRBV29-1	TRBD2	-	TRBJ2-7	TGCAGCGTTGTTAGCGGGGGATTCTACGAGCAGTACTTC	CSVVSGGFYEQYF
TRBV5-1	TRBD1	-	TRBJ2-5	TGCGCCAGCAGCTTTACAGGGGACCAAGAGACCCAGTACTTC	CASSFTGDQETQYF
TRBV13	-	-	TRBJ2-1	TGTGCCAGCAGCTTAGGCGGGAGCTCCTACAATGAGCAGTTCTTC	CASSLGGSSYNEQFF
TRBV11-3	-	-	TRBJ2-1	TGTGCCAGCAGTGGGGCATACAATGAGCAGTTCTTC	CASSGAYNEQFF
TRBV6-1	TRBD1	few	TRBJ1-1	TGTGCCAGCTCCGGACAGGGTGGGGGTACTGAAGCTTTCTTT	CASSGQGGGTEAFF
TRBV5-4	-	few	TRBJ2-2	TGTGCCAGCAGCCGCAGGGGAAACACCGGGGAGCTGTTTTTT	CASSRRGNTGELFF
TRBV11-1	TRBD1	-	TRBJ2-7	TGTGCCAGCAGAACCCGACAGGGGATTGGCGAGCAGTACTTC	CASRTRQGIGEQYF
TRBV11-3	-	-	TRBJ2-1	TGTGCCAGCAGCTCCAGGGGTAATGAGCAGTTCTTC	CASSSRGNEQFF
TRBV7-3	-	-	TRBJ2-3	TGTGCCAGCAGCGTGGGACTGGTCGCCACAGATACGCAGTATTTT	CASSVGLVATDTQYF
TRBV10-3	-	-	TRBJ2-3	TGTGCCATCAGTGATGAGGTGCAGACAGATACGCAGTATTTT	CAISDEVQTDTQYF